In its sample, the clone carrying this TCR beta chain was seen once. This sample is part of a study of cytomegalovirus exposure and HLA in healthy donors. The CDR3 has 15 residues. Germline loops: CDR1 SGHRS, CDR2 YFSETQ. Germline trimming cut 4 bases from V and 6 bases from J; bases unmatched to any gene: 11. The data were produced by immunoSEQ multiplex PCR, yet TCRdb's version contains in-frame clones alone and is incomplete. The repertoire has some 180,000 clones, around 86% of them found once; the top ten carry 6.5% to 7.5%. Sequencing was carried out using PBMCs. The chain couples TRBV5-1 to TRBJ2-3; 7 bases align to TRBD1. The source of this sequence is a young man in good health and CMV-seropositive. CDR3 loop: CASSGPGRGTDTQYF. Here the CDR3 DNA reads TGCGCCAGCAGCGGGCCGGGCAGGGGGACGGATACGCAGTATTTT.